What follows are 10 T cell receptor beta chains derived from one specimen sequenced in a study of shared clonotypes between healthy human individuals. Profiling relied on immunoSEQ multiplex PCR, and the TCRdb table lists in-frame clones only, not all of them. Counted here are over a million clones, 60% to 80% occurring once; the ten biggest clones make up around 1.4%. Material: memory CD4+ T cells sorted from blood. The subset: CD45RA-negative fraction. The receptors stem from a man between 18 and 29 years old in good health.

The chain combines TRBV9 with TRBJ2-7; TRBD1 agrees at 9 bases. Germline-derived CDR1 and CDR2 are SGDLS and YYNGEE. The V gene end was trimmed by 4 bases and the J gene end by 6 bases; junction bases not matched to a gene: 11. CDR3 size: 15 residues. CDR3 coding DNA: TGTGCCAGCAGCACCTCCGGGACAGGGTATGGCGAGCAGTACTTC. It specifies CASSTSGTGYGEQYF.

The J gene is TRBJ1-4, the V gene TRBV4-3; D uncertain. CDR3 length: 13 amino acids. In germline, CDR1 is LGHNA, CDR2 YSLEER. Trimming took off 9 bases at V and 4 bases at J, with 12 bases between the two ends. In DNA form, the CDR3 reads TGCGCCAGTCGGTCAGGAAATAATGAAAAACTGTTTTTT. It specifies CASRSGNNEKLFF.

The genes are TRBV7-9 and TRBJ2-7; the match to TRBD1 covers 9 bases. J gave up 5 bases and V 4 bases, and 15 bases lay outside the gene matches. The CDR3 runs 17 residues. Germline loops: CDR1 SEHNR, CDR2 FQNEAQ (reference sequence). In DNA form, the CDR3 reads TGTGCCAGCAGCTCCACGGCGGGTCGGGACAGGGTAAACGAGCAGTACTTC. It is translated as CASSSTAGRDRVNEQYF.

The chain is built from TRBV14 and TRBJ1-2; tentatively, D is TRBD1 (5 bases). The V end lost 0 bases, the J end lost 3 bases, and 8 bases lay between the germline ends. The CDR3 is 14 amino acids. The germline V gene encodes CDR1 SGHDN and CDR2 FVKESK. CDR3 protein: CASSQDPTDYGYTF. The CDR3 DNA is TGTGCCAGCAGCCAAGATCCGACAGACTATGGCTACACCTTC.

The rearrangement links TRBV7-8 to TRBJ2-7; a possible D gene is TRBD2 (6 bases). Trimming took 5 bases from V and 3 from J, leaving 8 bases between them. Germline loops: CDR1 SGHVS, CDR2 FQNEAQ. This CDR3 has 12 residues. Here the CDR3 reads CASSATSYEQYF. The CDR3, as DNA: TGTGCCAGCAGCGCGACTAGCTACGAGCAGTACTTC.

In this sample, this clone turned up many times. This chain uses TRBV7-3 with TRBJ2-2; TRBD1 matches 8 bases. Looked up from germline, CDR1 is SGHTA and CDR2 is FQGTGA. The CDR3 covers 17 residues. Unmatched junction bases numbered 4, after V lost 0 bases and J lost 1 base. The CDR3 loop reads CASSLTPGTGNTGELFF. As DNA, the CDR3 is TGTGCCAGCAGCTTAACTCCCGGGACAGGGAACACCGGGGAGCTGTTTTTT.

The rearrangement joins TRBV5-1 to TRBJ2-3, with D perhaps TRBD2 (6 bases). The germline CDR1 and CDR2 sequences are SGHRS and YFSETQ. The CDR3 extends over 14 amino acids. Trimming cost V 3 bases and J 2 bases, with 10 bases left between them. This CDR3 reads CASSSGLFTDTQYF. The CDR3 region has the DNA TGCGCCAGCAGCTCGGGACTGTTCACAGATACGCAGTATTTT.

The gene calls are TRBV18 and TRBJ2-7; tentative D call: TRBD1 (8 bases). Germline CDR1 reads KGHSH; CDR2 reads LQKENI. V dropped 5 bases and J dropped 4 bases, with 18 bases sitting between them. The CDR3 spans 15 residues. CDR3 sequence (DNA): TGTGCCAGCTCAGCAGGACAGGGAGGGGCGTACGAGCAGTACTTC. Its translation: CASSAGQGGAYEQYF.

The V and J genes are TRBV5-1 and TRBJ1-6; D may be TRBD1 (6 bases). There are 16 residues in the CDR3. The germline CDR1 and CDR2 sequences are SGHRS and YFSETQ. Trimming cost V 0 bases and J 7 bases, with 14 bases left between them. CDR3 coding DNA: TGCGCCAGCAGCTTGGATCAGGGGCGCGGGAATTCACCCCTCCACTTT. Its protein product is CASSLDQGRGNSPLHF.

The rearrangement uses TRBV5-1 and TRBJ1-6; 9 nucleotides line up with TRBD1. CDR1 and CDR2 from the germline V gene are SGHRS and YFSETQ. V shed 0 bases, J shed 6 bases, and the junction held 7 bases outside the gene matches. The length of the CDR3 is 17 residues. CDR3 in DNA: TGCGCCAGCAGCTTGGCGACAGGGGGAAGCCTTAATTCACCCCTCCACTTT. Translated: CASSLATGGSLNSPLHF.